This TCR beta chain comes out of a study of blood T cell repertoires in COVID-19. The protocol was immunoSEQ multiplex PCR, while the TCRdb copy is restricted to in-frame clones and leaves out a portion. The table includes about 120,000 clones, just under 80% detected once. This CDR3 region has 19 residues. V lost 0 bases and J 4 bases, leaving 25 bases between the germline ends. From germline, CDR1 is MNHEY and CDR2 SVGEGT. The sequenced sample was peripheral blood. This chain connects TRBV6-2 or TRBV6-3 to TRBJ2-7, with D tentatively TRBD2 (6 bases). This clonotype was sampled from a human donor in a cohort sampled during active COVID-19. The CDR3: CASSYSNPFTASDPYEQYF. CDR3 nucleotides: TGTGCCAGCAGTTACTCGAACCCCTTCACGGCTAGCGACCCATACGAGCAGTACTTC.